One sample yielded the 21 T cell receptor beta chains listed below, sequenced in a study of OX40 agonist ivuxolimab in advanced cancers. The method was immunoSEQ multiplex PCR; TCRdb's version includes in-frame clones alone and lacks a portion of them. The sample yields over 45,000 clones, approximately 86% seen once. The sequences come from CD4+ or CD8+ T cells sorted from blood, collected in a trial of the OX40 agonist ivuxolimab. All receptors derive from an adult with an advanced solid tumor such as melanoma, head and neck, liver or kidney cancer.

The chain uses TRBV5-1 and TRBJ1-3; 7 bases line up with TRBD1. Germline V CDR1 and CDR2: SGHRS, YFSETQ. V lost 2 bases, J lost 10 bases, and 9 bases stayed unmatched. The CDR3 is 14 residues long. CDR3 coding DNA: TGCGCCAGCAGCTTCGAGGCAGGGGGAGAAACCATATATTTT. This sequence encodes CASSFEAGGETIYF.

The chain links TRBV6-1 to TRBJ1-1; 10 bases match TRBD1. V lost 6 bases, J lost 10 bases, and 11 bases stayed unmatched. This CDR3 is 14 amino acids long. Per germline, CDR1 MNHNS and CDR2 SASEGT. CDR3 in amino acids: CASRARQGAGGAFF. In DNA form, the CDR3 reads TGTGCCAGCAGGGCGCGACAGGGGGCAGGGGGAGCTTTCTTT.

DNA of the CDR3: TGTGCCAGCAGTGAAGCGCGGGCCCTGGCCGGTGGCTACACCTTC. Protein: CASSEARALAGGYTF. The V call is TRBV6-1, the J call TRBJ1-2; unclear D gene. V lost 0 bases, J lost 7 bases, and 15 bases lay in between. Germline values: CDR1 MNHNS, CDR2 SASEGT. The CDR3 totals 15 residues.

The chain links TRBV6-5 to TRBJ1-4, with D unresolved. Trimming shortened V by 5 bases and J by 8 bases, and 9 bases separated the two germline ends. Germline V lookup: CDR1 MNHEY, CDR2 SVGAGI. The CDR3 extends over 12 amino acids. CDR3 protein: CASSEALEKLFF. DNA for the CDR3: TGTGCCAGCAGTGAAGCTTTGGAAAAACTGTTTTTT.

The rearrangement uses TRBV4-2 and TRBJ2-5, with D perhaps matching TRBD2 (7 bases). CDR3 length equals 17 residues. Germline V gene sequence: CDR1 LGHNA, CDR2 YNFKEQ. Trimming pared 1 base from V and 3 bases from J, leaving 18 bases between. The CDR3 reads CASSQGPGGGFKETQYF. As DNA, the CDR3 is TGTGCCAGCAGCCAAGGGCCCGGCGGGGGCTTTAAAGAGACCCAGTACTTC.

The chain carries TRBV7-2 and TRBJ2-7; possibly TRBD2 for D (5 bases). CDR1 is SGHTA and CDR2 is FQGNSA in the germline V gene. There are 15 residues in the CDR3. V was trimmed by 1 base and J by 3 bases, leaving 13 bases between them. The CDR3 DNA sequence: TGTGCCAGCAGCTTAGGTCCCACTAGTTACTACGAGCAGTACTTC. It specifies CASSLGPTSYYEQYF.

V gene TRBV19 combines with J gene TRBJ2-2; D tentatively fits TRBD1 or TRBD2 (5 bases each). Deletions cut 3 bases from V and 4 bases from J, with 18 bases between. The CDR3 extends over 17 amino acids. Per germline, CDR1 LNHDA and CDR2 SQIVND (reference sequence). DNA for the CDR3: TGTGCCAGTAGTATTAGGGGACGCCAATCTGGCACCGGGGAGCTGTTTTTT. This encodes CASSIRGRQSGTGELFF.

V usage is TRBV2 and J usage is TRBJ2-7; D perhaps matches TRBD2 (5 bases). CDR1 SNHLY and CDR2 FYNNEI come from the germline V gene. The V gene lost 0 bases and the J gene lost 5 bases, with 8 bases spanning the gap. This CDR3 has 13 amino acids. In nucleotides, the CDR3 is TGTGCCAGCAGTGAAGCGAGCGGCGACGAGCAGTACTTC. This gives the protein CASSEASGDEQYF.

The chain couples TRBV11-2 to TRBJ2-7; 10 nucleotides agree with TRBD1. Trimming at V came to 5 bases and at J to 3 bases, leaving 7 bases not matched to a gene. The CDR3 is 15 amino acids. The V gene's germline CDR1 is SGHAT and CDR2 FQNNGV. This CDR3 is CASSRDRGLYYEQYF. Here the CDR3 DNA reads TGTGCCAGCAGCCGAGACAGGGGGCTCTACTACGAGCAGTACTTC.

CDR3 sequence (DNA): TGCAGCGCCGGGGGAACAGCTTACACTGAAGCTTTCTTT. This encodes CSAGGTAYTEAFF. The chain employs TRBV29-1 and TRBJ1-1; possibly TRBD1 for D (5 bases). Germline V gives CDR1 SQVTM, CDR2 ANQGSEA. There are 13 residues in the CDR3. V lost 7 bases and J 3 bases, leaving 15 bases between the germline ends.

The rearrangement uses TRBV7-6 and TRBJ2-5; 15 bases match TRBD2. Germline trimming cut 6 bases from V and 5 bases from J; bases unmatched to any gene: 10. Germline V gene lookup returns CDR1 SGHVS and CDR2 FNYEAQ. CDR3 size: 17 residues. CDR3 residues: CASSSGTSGGRTETQYF. In DNA, the CDR3 is TGTGCCAGCAGTTCAGGGACTAGCGGGGGGAGGACGGAGACCCAGTACTTC. Variable domain in full (rest from reference TRBV7-6 and TRBJ2-5): GAGVSQSPRYKVTKRGQDVALRCDPISGHVSLYWYRQALGQGPEFLTYFNYEAQQDKSGLPNDRFSAERPEGSISTLTIQRTEQRDSAMYRCASSSGTSGGRTETQYFGPGTRLLVL.

This clone came up once. V is TRBV11-2 and J is TRBJ2-5, with 9 bases lining up with TRBD1. The V and J ends lost 0 bases and 4 bases, in that order; junction bases with no gene match: 9. Germline V gene lookup returns CDR1 SGHAT and CDR2 FQNNGV. There are 17 residues in the CDR3. Here the CDR3 DNA reads TGTGCCAGCAGCTTAGAGGGACAGGGCCGTGCGGGAGAGACCCAGTACTTC. This gives the protein CASSLEGQGRAGETQYF.

A single count supports this clone. The chain combines TRBV7-2 with TRBJ1-4, with 9 bases matching TRBD1. This CDR3 has 16 residues. Germline V CDR1 and CDR2: SGHTA, FQGNSA. Trimming cost V 0 bases and J 5 bases; bases outside gene matches: 4. CDR3 sequence (DNA): TGTGCCAGCAGCTTAGCCAGACAGGGGGGAAATGAAAAACTGTTTTTT. It specifies CASSLARQGGNEKLFF. The whole variable domain, remainder taken from reference TRBV7-2 and TRBJ1-4, is GAGVSQSPSNKVTEKGKDVELRCDPISGHTALYWYRQSLGQGLEFLIYFQGNSAPDKSGLPSDRFSAERTGGSVSTLTIQRTQQEDSAVYLCASSLARQGGNEKLFFGSGTQLSVL.

V is TRBV6-1 and J is TRBJ1-2; D may be TRBD1 (6 bases). V was pared by 0 bases and J by 8 bases, with 19 bases between. Germline CDR1 is MNHNS and CDR2 is SASEGT. This CDR3 has 16 residues. CDR3 loop: CASSEALGTPEGGYTF. In DNA, the CDR3 is TGTGCCAGCAGTGAAGCATTGGGGACACCTGAGGGCGGCTACACCTTC.

The chain employs TRBV5-1 and TRBJ2-2; the D gene is possibly TRBD2 (6 bases). The V gene's germline CDR1 is SGHRS and CDR2 YFSETQ. V dropped 0 bases and J dropped 0 bases, with 6 bases sitting between them. The length of the CDR3 is 15 residues. The CDR3 here is CASSLGGANTGELFF. The CDR3 DNA sequence: TGCGCCAGCAGCTTGGGCGGGGCGAACACCGGGGAGCTGTTTTTT.

The genes are TRBV4-2 and TRBJ2-1; 9 nucleotides line up with TRBD1. The junction had 5 bases not matched to a gene; V was cut back by 1 base and J by 7 bases. The CDR3 runs 15 residues. Germline CDR1 is LGHNA and CDR2 is YNFKEQ. This CDR3 reads CASSQGGTGRNEQFF. CDR3 sequence (DNA): TGTGCCAGCAGCCAAGGGGGGACAGGGCGGAATGAGCAGTTCTTC.

Only a few counts were recorded for this clone. The chain is built from TRBV6-1 and TRBJ1-4; 9 nucleotides match TRBD1. V dropped 2 bases and J dropped 4; count of bases not matched to a gene: 8. The CDR3 consists of 17 residues. Germline CDR1 MNHNS, CDR2 SASEGT. CDR3 protein: CASSEIGQGFFNEKLFF. DNA for the CDR3: TGTGCCAGCAGTGAAATTGGACAGGGGTTTTTTAATGAAAAACTGTTTTTT.

The chain recombines TRBV6-1 with TRBJ1-2, with 10 bases aligning to TRBD1. The ends lost 5 bases at V and 7 bases at J; junction bases unmatched: 10. The CDR3 has 15 amino acids. Germline assignment: CDR1 MNHNS and CDR2 SASEGT. CDR3 amino acids: CASSPGTGAGGGYTF. CDR3 coding DNA: TGTGCCAGCAGTCCCGGGACAGGGGCAGGGGGTGGCTACACCTTC.

The chain carries TRBV2 and TRBJ1-1; TRBD1 agrees at 7 bases. The junction had 6 bases not matched to a gene; V was cut back by 5 bases and J by 6 bases. Germline V gene data show CDR1 as SNHLY and CDR2 as FYNNEI. The CDR3 contains 13 residues. DNA of the CDR3: TGTGCCAGCAGTCCAAGACAGGGATCTGAAGCTTTCTTT. Its translation: CASSPRQGSEAFF.

CDR3 sequence reads: CASNGQGGLEQYF. The CDR3, as DNA: TGTGCCAGCAACGGACAGGGGGGTCTCGAGCAGTACTTC. V is TRBV2 and J is TRBJ2-7, with 10 positions matching TRBD1. This CDR3 comprises 13 residues. Germline loops: CDR1 SNHLY, CDR2 FYNNEI. J gave up 6 bases and V 7 bases, and 6 bases lay outside the gene matches.

This sequence joins TRBV5-1 and TRBJ2-2; TRBD1 aligns across 9 bases. This CDR3 region has 15 residues. V was pared by 6 bases and J by 2 bases, with 5 bases of the junction left unmatched. In germline, CDR1 is SGHRS, CDR2 YFSETQ. The CDR3: CASTRTGDNTGELFF. DNA for the CDR3: TGCGCCAGCACCCGGACAGGGGATAACACCGGGGAGCTGTTTTTT.